This TCR beta chain stems from a study of vaccination and CD4 T cells after COVID-19. Across the whole study: The convalescents were made up of six males and four females, two of whom were Hispanic. Overlapping peptides of the spike proteins of SARS-CoV-2, HCoV-NL63, HCoV-OC43 and HCoV-229E were used for cell stimulation. Points from the study as a whole: For convalescent patients, 304 of the 307 vaccine-specific clones analyzed were classified as spike mono-reactive.

The treatment was: roughly 11-day PBMC culture with coronavirus spike peptide pools or control peptides (ViraFEST assay). Under the ViraFEST approach, antigen-specific T cells were expanded with peptide pools and TCRs subsequently sequenced. The assay that was used to sequence DNA from cultured CD4+ T cells was the Oncomine TCR Beta short-read assay. Using its own MiXCR run on the PCR reads, TCRdb lists one record per CDR3 protein. Among roughly 3,300 distinct CDR3 sequences, around 19% were seen once, and the ten largest hold approximately 25%. The length of the CDR3 is 13 residues. The V gene lost 6 bases and the J gene lost 3 bases, with 12 bases spanning the gap. This clonotype was observed once. Its antigen remains unknown.

The chain employs TRBV12-3 or TRBV12-4 and TRBJ2-7, with D perhaps matching TRBD1 or TRBD2 (5 bases each). The sample consisted of CD4+ T cells from blood, cultured in vitro. The sequence was collected from a human donor who had recovered from COVID-19. The CDR3 loop is CASSPGAIYEQYF. The CDR3 nucleotides read TGTGCCAGCAGCCCCGGGGCCATCTACGAGCAGTACTTC.